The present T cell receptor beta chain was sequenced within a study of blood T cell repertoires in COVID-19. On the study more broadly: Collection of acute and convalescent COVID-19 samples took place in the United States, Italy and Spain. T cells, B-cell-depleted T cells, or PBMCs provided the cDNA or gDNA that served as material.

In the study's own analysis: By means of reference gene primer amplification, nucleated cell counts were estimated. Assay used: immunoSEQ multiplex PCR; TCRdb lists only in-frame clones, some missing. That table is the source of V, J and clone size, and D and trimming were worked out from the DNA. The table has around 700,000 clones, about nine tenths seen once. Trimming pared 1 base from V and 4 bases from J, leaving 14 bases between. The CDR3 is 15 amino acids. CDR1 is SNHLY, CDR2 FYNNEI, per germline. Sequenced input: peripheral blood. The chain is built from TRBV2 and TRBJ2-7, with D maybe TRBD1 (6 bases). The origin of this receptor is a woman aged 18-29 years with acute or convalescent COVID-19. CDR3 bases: TGTGCCAGCAGTGAAGGTCCAGGGGCTGGGTACGAGCAGTACTTC. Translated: CASSEGPGAGYEQYF.